The next 10 T cell receptor beta chains were all read from a single sample in a study of human T cells and chemical hapten exposure. Using its own MiXCR run on the 5' RACE reads, TCRdb lists one record per CDR3 protein. Found here are more than 140,000 distinct CDR3 sequences, roughly 4% of them singletons; the top ten hold over 1.2%. Before extraction, the whole blood was not fractionated, and total RNA was taken from it. These TCRs come from a female donor in good health.

This clonotype was recorded at least ten times. This sequence joins TRBV20-1 and TRBJ2-7; 12 bases are a match to TRBD2. The CDR3 covers 17 residues. The V and J ends lost 5 bases and 0 bases, in that order; junction bases with no gene match: 11. The germline gives CDR1 DFQATT, CDR2 SNEGSKA (reference sequence). The CDR3 nucleotides are TGCAGTGCTGAAGGACTAGCGGGGCCTATTAGCTCCTACGAGCAGTACTTC. As protein: CSAEGLAGPISSYEQYF.

There are many counts of this clonotype. V usage is TRBV20-1 and J usage is TRBJ1-2; no definite D call. Trimming left V 1 base short and J 0 bases short, with 12 bases between. Germline CDR1 reads DFQATT; CDR2 reads SNEGSKA (reference sequence). The CDR3 totals 15 residues. The CDR3 DNA follows: TGCAGTGCTAGAGGGGCCAGCCAAGCTAACTATGGCTACACCTTC. Its translation: CSARGASQANYGYTF.

This clonotype was found many times. This sequence joins TRBV12-5 and TRBJ2-5; 11 bases agree with TRBD2. This CDR3 is built from 16 residues. V was pared by 1 base and J by 7 bases, with 8 bases of the junction left unmatched. CDR1 is LGHNT, CDR2 FRNRAP, per germline. The CDR3 DNA is TGTGCTAGTGGTTTGGCCAAGACTAGCGGGGTCGGGACCCAGTACTTC. This sequence encodes CASGLAKTSGVGTQYF.

There are many counts of this clonotype. This chain uses TRBV20-1 with TRBJ2-5; D might be TRBD2 (6 bases). This CDR3 region has 15 residues. The V and J ends lost 4 bases and 1 base respectively, with 16 bases between them. CDR1 and CDR2 (germline): DFQATT, SNEGSKA (reference sequence). This chain's CDR3 is CSAKKGSGPQETQYF. The CDR3 DNA reads as TGCAGTGCTAAGAAGGGTAGCGGACCCCAAGAGACCCAGTACTTC.

This clonotype appeared many times. This sequence joins TRBV9 and TRBJ2-7; D is unclear. Germline V gene lookup returns CDR1 SGDLS and CDR2 YYNGEE. This CDR3 comprises 13 residues. Trimming shortened V by 0 bases and J by 0 bases, and 4 bases separated the two germline ends. The CDR3 loop reads CASSVGHSYEQYF. CDR3 DNA sequence: TGTGCCAGCAGCGTAGGTCACTCCTACGAGCAGTACTTC.

At least ten counts were recorded for this clonotype. The V call is TRBV19, the J call TRBJ1-2, with 7 bases matching TRBD1. Germline CDR1 is LNHDA and CDR2 is SQIVND (reference sequence). The CDR3 is 11 amino acids. V lost 9 bases to trimming and J lost 9 bases; unmatched junction nucleotides: 7. The CDR3 nucleotides read TGTGCCAGCACAGGGGCGGGACGCTACACCTTC. Its translation is CASTGAGRYTF.

This clonotype was picked up many times. The chain combines TRBV6-2 or TRBV6-3 with TRBJ1-5; 10 positions agree with TRBD1. CDR1 MNHEY and CDR2 SVGEGT come from the germline V gene. The CDR3 totals 15 residues. Trimming removed 5 bases from V and 3 bases from J; junction bases left unmatched: 4. The CDR3 reads CASSKGQGNNQPQHF. For the CDR3, the DNA is TGTGCCAGCAGTAAGGGACAGGGGAACAATCAGCCCCAGCATTTT.

This clonotype was recorded many times. The chain carries TRBV20-1 and TRBJ1-3; 7 nucleotides line up with TRBD1. The ends lost 5 bases at V and 2 bases at J; junction bases unmatched: 6. The germline V gene encodes CDR1 DFQATT and CDR2 SNEGSKA (reference sequence). This CDR3 is 14 amino acids long. The CDR3 loop reads CSAYDREAGNTIYF. CDR3 bases: TGCAGTGCTTATGACAGGGAGGCTGGAAACACCATATATTTT.

At least ten counts were recorded for this clonotype. V gene TRBV11-2 combines with J gene TRBJ2-3; 7 nucleotides agree with TRBD1. V dropped 0 bases and J dropped 1; count of bases not matched to a gene: 4. The germline V gene encodes CDR1 SGHAT and CDR2 FQNNGV. The CDR3 covers 16 residues. The CDR3 here is CASSLDNRGGTDTQYF. The CDR3 bases are TGTGCCAGCAGCTTAGATAACAGGGGTGGCACAGATACGCAGTATTTT.

This clonotype was seen only a few times. This chain links TRBV12-3 or TRBV12-4 with TRBJ1-5, with 10 bases identical to TRBD1. V lost 6 bases and J lost 3; bases outside the gene matches: 5. This CDR3 comprises 15 residues. For the CDR3, the DNA is TGTGCCAGCAGCGCGGGACAGGGGCTCAATCAGCCCCAGCATTTT. This gives the protein CASSAGQGLNQPQHF.